The clone carrying this T cell receptor (beta chain) was found a few times. Its antigen is still unknown. This record belongs to a study of T-cell memory formation after mild COVID-19. As for the study in general: Clusters were largely donor specific.

This CDR3 is 18 amino acids long. With V trimmed by 7 bases and J by 6 bases, 20 bases remained unmatched. Germline CDR1 SGHRS, CDR2 YFSETQ. Broader study findings: What remained unconfirmed was the SARS-CoV-2 specificity of second-wave clones peaking on day 37.

Each CDR3 protein gets one entry after TCRdb re-called the 5' RACE reads with MiXCR. The sample records under 250,000 distinct CDR3 sequences, approximately 10% being singletons. This chain connects TRBV5-1 to TRBJ2-2; 8 nucleotides agree with TRBD1. This sequence originates from a man between 18 and 35 years old who had mild COVID-19 (a few samples of this study predate the infection). Cell type and time point are not known. The sequenced sample was PBMCs or a T cell subset sorted from them (not recorded which). The CDR3: CASSARDRGGHNPGELFF. As DNA, the CDR3 is TGCGCCAGCTCCGCGAGAGACAGGGGAGGTCACAACCCCGGGGAGCTGTTTTTT.